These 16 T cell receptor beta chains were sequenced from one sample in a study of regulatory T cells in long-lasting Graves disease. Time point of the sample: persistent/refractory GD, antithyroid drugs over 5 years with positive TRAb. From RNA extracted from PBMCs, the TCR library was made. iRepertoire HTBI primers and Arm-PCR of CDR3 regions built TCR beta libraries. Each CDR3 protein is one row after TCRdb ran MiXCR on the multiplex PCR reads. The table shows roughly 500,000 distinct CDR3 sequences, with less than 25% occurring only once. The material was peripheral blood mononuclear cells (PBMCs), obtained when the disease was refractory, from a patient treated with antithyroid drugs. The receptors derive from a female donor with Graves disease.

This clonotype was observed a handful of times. The CDR3 coding sequence is TGTGCCAGCAGCTTAATCGGGAGCGGGAACACCGGGGAGCTGTTTTTT. Translated: CASSLIGSGNTGELFF. V is TRBV7-3 and J is TRBJ2-2, with D maybe TRBD2 (6 bases). The germline V and J ends were trimmed by 1 base and 1 base, with 10 bases remaining between them. This CDR3 spans 16 amino acids. Germline V gene sequence: CDR1 SGHTA, CDR2 FQGTGA.

The CDR3 protein is CASSFSRMDYTEAFF. The CDR3 DNA follows: TGTGCCAGCAGCTTCTCTCGAATGGACTACACTGAAGCTTTCTTT. The genes are TRBV7-8 and TRBJ1-1, with D unclear. Germline CDR1 SGHVS, CDR2 FQNEAQ. The V gene lost 3 bases and the J gene lost 3 bases, with 14 bases spanning the gap. The CDR3 has 15 residues.

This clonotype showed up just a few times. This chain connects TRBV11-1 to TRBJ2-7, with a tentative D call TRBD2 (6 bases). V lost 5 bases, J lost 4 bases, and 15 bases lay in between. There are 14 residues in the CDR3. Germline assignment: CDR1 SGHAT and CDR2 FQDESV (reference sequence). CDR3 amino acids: CASSVGGNEYEQYF. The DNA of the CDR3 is TGTGCCAGCAGCGTAGGCGGGAACGAATACGAGCAGTACTTC.

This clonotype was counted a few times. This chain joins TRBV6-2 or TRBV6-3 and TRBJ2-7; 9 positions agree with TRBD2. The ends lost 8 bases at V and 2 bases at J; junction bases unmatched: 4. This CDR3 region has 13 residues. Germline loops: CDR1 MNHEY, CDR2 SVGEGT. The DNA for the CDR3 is TGTGCCAGCGCGATAGCGGGAGCCTACGAGCAGTACTTC. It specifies CASAIAGAYEQYF.

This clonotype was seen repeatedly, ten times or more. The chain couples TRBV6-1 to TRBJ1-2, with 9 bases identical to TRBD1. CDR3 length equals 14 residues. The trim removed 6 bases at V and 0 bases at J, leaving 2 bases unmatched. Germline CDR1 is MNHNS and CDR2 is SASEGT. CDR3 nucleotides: TGTGCCAGCAGGGGACAGGGACCTAACTATGGCTACACCTTC. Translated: CASRGQGPNYGYTF.

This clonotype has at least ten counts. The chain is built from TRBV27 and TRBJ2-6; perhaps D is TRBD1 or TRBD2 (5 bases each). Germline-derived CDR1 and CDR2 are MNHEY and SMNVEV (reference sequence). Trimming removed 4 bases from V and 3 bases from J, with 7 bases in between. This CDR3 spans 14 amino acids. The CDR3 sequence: CASSWGNGANVLTF. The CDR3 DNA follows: TGTGCCAGCAGTTGGGGGAATGGGGCCAACGTCCTGACTTTC.

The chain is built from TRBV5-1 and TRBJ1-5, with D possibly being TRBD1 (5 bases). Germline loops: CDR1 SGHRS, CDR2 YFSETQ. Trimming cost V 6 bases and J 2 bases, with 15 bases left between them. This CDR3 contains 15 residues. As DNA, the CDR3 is TGCGCCAGCAATTCGGGGCGCCGGGGCAATCAGCCCCAGCATTTT. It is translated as CASNSGRRGNQPQHF.

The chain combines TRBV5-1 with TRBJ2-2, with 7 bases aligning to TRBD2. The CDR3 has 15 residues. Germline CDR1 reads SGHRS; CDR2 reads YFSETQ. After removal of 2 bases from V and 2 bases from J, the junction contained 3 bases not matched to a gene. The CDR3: CASSFWTSNTGELFF. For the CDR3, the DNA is TGCGCCAGCAGCTTCTGGACTAGTAACACCGGGGAGCTGTTTTTT.

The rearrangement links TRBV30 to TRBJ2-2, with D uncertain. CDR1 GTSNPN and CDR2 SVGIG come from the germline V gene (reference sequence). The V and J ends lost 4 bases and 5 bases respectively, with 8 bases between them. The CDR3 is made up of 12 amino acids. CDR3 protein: CAWMGQTGELFF. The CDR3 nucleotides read TGTGCCTGGATGGGCCAGACCGGGGAGCTGTTTTTT.

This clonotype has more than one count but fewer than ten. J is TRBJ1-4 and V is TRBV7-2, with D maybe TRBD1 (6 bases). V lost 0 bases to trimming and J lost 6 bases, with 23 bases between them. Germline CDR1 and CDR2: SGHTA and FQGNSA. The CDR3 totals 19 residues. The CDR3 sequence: CASSLAQPGGRRRYEKLFF. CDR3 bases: TGTGCCAGCAGCTTAGCGCAACCGGGGGGCAGGAGAAGATATGAAAAACTGTTTTTT.

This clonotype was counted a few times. The CDR3 sequence: CAGAQGEGETQYF. For the CDR3, the DNA is TGTGCCGGAGCGCAGGGGGAGGGAGAGACCCAGTACTTC. This chain connects TRBV6-1 to TRBJ2-5; D may correspond to TRBD1 or TRBD2 (7 bases each). V lost 11 bases and J lost 4, with 17 bases in between. The CDR3 is 13 amino acids. Germline CDR1 MNHNS, CDR2 SASEGT.

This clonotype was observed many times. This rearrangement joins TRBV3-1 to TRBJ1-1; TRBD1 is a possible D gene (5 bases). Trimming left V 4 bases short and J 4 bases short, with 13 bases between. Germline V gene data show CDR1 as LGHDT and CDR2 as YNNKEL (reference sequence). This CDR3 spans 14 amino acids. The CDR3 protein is CASSRNRRGTEAFF. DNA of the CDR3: TGTGCCAGCAGCCGCAACAGGCGCGGCACTGAAGCTTTCTTT. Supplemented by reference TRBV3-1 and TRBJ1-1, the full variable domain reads DTAVSQTPKYLVTQMGNDKSIKCEQNLGHDTMYWYKQDSKKFLKIMFSYNNKELIINETVPNRFSPKSPDKAHLNLHINSLELGDSAVYFCASSRNRRGTEAFFGQGTRLTVV.

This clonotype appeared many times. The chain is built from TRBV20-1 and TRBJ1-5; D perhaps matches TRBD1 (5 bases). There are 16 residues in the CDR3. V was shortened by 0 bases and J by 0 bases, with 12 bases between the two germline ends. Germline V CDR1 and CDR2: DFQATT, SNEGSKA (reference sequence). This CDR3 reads CSARESGPTSNQPQHF. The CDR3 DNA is TGCAGTGCTAGAGAATCGGGACCTACTAGCAATCAGCCCCAGCATTTT.

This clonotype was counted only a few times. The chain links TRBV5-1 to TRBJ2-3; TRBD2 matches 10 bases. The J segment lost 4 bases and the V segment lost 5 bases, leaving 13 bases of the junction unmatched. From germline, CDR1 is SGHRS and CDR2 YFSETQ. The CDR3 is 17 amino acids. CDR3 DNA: TGCGCCAGCAGGCTGCAGAGCGGGAGGGCCTTGGCAGATACGCAGTATTTT. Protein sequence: CASRLQSGRALADTQYF.

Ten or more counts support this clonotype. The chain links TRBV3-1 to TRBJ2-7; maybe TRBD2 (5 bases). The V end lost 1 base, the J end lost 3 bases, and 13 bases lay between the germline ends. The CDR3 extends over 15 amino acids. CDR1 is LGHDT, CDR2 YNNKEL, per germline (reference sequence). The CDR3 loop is CASSQGVASLYEQYF. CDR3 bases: TGTGCCAGCAGCCAAGGGGTGGCTAGCCTCTACGAGCAGTACTTC.

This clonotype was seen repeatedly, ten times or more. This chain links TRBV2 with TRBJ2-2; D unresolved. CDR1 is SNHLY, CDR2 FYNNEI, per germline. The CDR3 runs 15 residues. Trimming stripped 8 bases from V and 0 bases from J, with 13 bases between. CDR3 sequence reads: CASQDRPTNTGELFF. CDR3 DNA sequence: TGTGCCAGCCAGGACCGACCTACGAACACCGGGGAGCTGTTTTTT.